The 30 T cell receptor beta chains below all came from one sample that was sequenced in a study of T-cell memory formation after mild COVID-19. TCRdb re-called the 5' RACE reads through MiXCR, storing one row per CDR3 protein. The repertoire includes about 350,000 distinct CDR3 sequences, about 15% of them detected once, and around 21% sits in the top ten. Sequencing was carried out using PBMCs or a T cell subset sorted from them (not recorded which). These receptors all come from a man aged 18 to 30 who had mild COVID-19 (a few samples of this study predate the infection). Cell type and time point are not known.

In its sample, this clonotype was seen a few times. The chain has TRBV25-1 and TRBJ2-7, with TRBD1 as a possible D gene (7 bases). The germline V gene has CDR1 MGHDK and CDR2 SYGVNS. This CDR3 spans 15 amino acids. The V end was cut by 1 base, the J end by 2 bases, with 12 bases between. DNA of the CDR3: TGTGCCAGCAGTGAATGGAGGGGGCGCGCCTACGAGCAGTACTTC. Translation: CASSEWRGRAYEQYF.

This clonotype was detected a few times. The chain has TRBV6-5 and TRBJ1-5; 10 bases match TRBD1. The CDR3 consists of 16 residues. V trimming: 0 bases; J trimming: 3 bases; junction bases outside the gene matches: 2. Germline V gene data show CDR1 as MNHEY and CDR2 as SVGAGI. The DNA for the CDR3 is TGTGCCAGCAGTTACTCTGGGACAGGGGTCAATCAGCCCCAGCATTTT. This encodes CASSYSGTGVNQPQHF.

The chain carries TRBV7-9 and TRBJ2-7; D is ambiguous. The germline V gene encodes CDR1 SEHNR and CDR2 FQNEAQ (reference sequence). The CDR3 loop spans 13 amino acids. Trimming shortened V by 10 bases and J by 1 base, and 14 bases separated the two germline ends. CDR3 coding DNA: TGTGCCACCCACGGCCGCGGTTCCTACGAGCAGTACTTC. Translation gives CATHGRGSYEQYF.

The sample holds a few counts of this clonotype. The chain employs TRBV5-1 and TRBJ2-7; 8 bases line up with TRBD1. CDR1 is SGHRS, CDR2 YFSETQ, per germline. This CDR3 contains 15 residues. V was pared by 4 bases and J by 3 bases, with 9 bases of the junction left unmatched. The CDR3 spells CASSAQGAGFYEQYF. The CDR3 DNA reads TGCGCCAGCAGCGCCCAGGGGGCTGGCTTCTACGAGCAGTACTTC.

The CDR3 DNA is TGTGCCAGCAGAAGCGGGGGGAGGTCCTACGAGCAGTACTTC. This gives the protein CASRSGGRSYEQYF. The chain recombines TRBV12-3 or TRBV12-4 with TRBJ2-7, with TRBD2 matching over 9 bases. J lost 1 base, V lost 6 bases, and 4 bases had no gene match. This CDR3 is 14 amino acids long.

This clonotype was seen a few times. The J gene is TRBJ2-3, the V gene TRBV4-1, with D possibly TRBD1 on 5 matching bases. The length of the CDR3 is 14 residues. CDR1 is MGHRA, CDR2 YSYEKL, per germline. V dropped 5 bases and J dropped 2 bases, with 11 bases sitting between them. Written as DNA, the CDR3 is TGCGCCAGCAGCTACAGGTTTAACACAGATACGCAGTATTTT. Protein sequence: CASSYRFNTDTQYF.

CDR3 sequence: CASSLWVSGTGSPLHF. CDR3 nucleotides: TGCGCCAGCAGCTTATGGGTATCAGGGACAGGTTCACCCCTCCACTTT. The gene calls are TRBV5-1 and TRBJ1-6; 8 bases match TRBD1. This CDR3 spans 16 amino acids. CDR1 and CDR2 from the germline V gene are SGHRS and YFSETQ. V trimming: 2 bases; J trimming: 9 bases; junction bases outside the gene matches: 10.

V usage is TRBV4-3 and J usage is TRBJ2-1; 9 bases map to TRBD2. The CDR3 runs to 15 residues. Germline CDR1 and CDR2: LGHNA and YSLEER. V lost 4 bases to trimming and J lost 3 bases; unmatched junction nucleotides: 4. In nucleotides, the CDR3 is TGCGCCAGCAGCCGCGCTAGCGGGGTCTACAATGAGCAGTTCTTC. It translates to CASSRASGVYNEQFF.

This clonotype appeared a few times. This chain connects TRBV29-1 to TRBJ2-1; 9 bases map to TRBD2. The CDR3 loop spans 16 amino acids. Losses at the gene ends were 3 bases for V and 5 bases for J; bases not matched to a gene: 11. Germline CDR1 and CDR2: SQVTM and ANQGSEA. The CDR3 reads CSVDGFGGGADNEQFF. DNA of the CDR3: TGCAGCGTTGACGGATTCGGCGGGGGGGCGGACAATGAGCAGTTCTTC.

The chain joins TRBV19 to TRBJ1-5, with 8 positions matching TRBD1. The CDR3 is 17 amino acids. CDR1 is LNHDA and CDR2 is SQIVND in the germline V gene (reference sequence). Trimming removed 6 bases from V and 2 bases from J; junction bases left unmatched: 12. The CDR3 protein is CASSLRQGLGRNQPQHF. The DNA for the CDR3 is TGTGCCAGTAGCCTTCGACAGGGGTTGGGCCGCAATCAGCCCCAGCATTTT.

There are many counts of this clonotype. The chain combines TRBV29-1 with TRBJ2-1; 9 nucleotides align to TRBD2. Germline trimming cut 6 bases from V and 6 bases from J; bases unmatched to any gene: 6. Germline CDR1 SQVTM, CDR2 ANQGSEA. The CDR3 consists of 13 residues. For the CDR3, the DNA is TGCAGCGTCCTCCCGGGACTAGCCAATGAGCAGTTCTTC. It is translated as CSVLPGLANEQFF.

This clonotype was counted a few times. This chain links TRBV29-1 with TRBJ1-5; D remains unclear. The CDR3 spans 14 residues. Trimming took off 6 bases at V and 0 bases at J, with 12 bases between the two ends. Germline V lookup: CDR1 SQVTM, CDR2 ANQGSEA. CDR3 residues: CSVADPLSNQPQHF. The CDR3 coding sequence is TGCAGCGTCGCAGATCCACTTAGCAATCAGCCCCAGCATTTT. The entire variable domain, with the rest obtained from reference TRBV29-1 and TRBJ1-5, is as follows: SAVISQKPSRDICQRGTSLTIQCQVDSQVTMMFWYRQQPGQSLTLIATANQGSEATYESGFVIDKFPISRPNLTFSTLTVSNMSPEDSSIYLCSVADPLSNQPQHFGDGTRLSIL.

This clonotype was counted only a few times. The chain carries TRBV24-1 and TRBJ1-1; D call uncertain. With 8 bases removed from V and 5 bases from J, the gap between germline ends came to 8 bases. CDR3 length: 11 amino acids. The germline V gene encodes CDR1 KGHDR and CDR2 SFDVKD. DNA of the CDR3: TGTGCCACCATGCGAGGGACTGAAGCTTTCTTT. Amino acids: CATMRGTEAFF.

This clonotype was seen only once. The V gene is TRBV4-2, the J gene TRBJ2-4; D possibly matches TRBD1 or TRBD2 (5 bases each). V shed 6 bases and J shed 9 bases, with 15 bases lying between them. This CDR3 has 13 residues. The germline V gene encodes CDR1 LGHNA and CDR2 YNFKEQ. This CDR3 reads CASRNDGDPIQYF. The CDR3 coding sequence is TGTGCCAGCAGGAATGACGGGGACCCCATTCAGTACTTC.

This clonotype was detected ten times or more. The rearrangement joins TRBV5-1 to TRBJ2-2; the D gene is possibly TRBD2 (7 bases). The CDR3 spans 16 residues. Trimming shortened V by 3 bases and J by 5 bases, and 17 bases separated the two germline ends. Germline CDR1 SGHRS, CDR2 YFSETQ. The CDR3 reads CASSSPIGGRTGELFF. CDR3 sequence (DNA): TGCGCCAGCAGCTCCCCAATCGGGGGGCGGACCGGGGAGCTGTTTTTT.

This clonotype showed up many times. CDR3 region: CASGRADTQYF. The CDR3 DNA is TGTGCCAGCGGGAGGGCAGATACGCAGTATTTT. The rearrangement joins TRBV5-4 to TRBJ2-3; 7 bases are a match to TRBD2. V lost 7 bases, J lost 4 bases, and 0 bases stayed unmatched. The CDR3 extends over 11 amino acids. From germline, CDR1 is SGHNT and CDR2 YYREEE (reference sequence).

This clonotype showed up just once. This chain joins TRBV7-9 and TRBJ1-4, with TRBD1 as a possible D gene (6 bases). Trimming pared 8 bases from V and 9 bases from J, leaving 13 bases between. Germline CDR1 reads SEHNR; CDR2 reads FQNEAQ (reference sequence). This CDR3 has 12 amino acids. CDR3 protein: CASGGQKKKLFF. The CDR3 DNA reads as TGTGCCAGCGGCGGACAGAAAAAAAAACTGTTTTTT.

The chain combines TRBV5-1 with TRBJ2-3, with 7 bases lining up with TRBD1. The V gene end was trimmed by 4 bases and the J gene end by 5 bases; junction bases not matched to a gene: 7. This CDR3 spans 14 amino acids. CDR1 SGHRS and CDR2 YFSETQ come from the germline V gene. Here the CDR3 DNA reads TGCGCCAGCAGCCGAGGGACAGCCGGAGATACGCAGTATTTT. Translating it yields CASSRGTAGDTQYF.

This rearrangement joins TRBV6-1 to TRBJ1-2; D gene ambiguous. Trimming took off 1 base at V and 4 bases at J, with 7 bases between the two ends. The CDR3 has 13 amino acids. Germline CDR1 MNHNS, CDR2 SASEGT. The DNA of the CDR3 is TGTGCCAGCAGTGAAGGCAGGTTCTATGGCTACACCTTC. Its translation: CASSEGRFYGYTF.

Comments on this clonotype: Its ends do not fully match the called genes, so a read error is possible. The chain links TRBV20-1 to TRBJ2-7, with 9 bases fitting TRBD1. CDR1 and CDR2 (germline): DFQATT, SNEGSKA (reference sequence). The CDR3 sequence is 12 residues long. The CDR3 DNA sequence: TGCAGTGCTTGGGACAGGGTAAACGAGCACTACTTC. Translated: CSAWDRVNEHYF.

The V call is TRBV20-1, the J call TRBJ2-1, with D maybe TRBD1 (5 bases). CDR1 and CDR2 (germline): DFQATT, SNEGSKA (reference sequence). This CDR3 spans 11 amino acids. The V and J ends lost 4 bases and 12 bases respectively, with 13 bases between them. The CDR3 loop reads CSANRGARQFF. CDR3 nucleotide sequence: TGCAGTGCTAATAGGGGCGCCCGGCAGTTCTTC.

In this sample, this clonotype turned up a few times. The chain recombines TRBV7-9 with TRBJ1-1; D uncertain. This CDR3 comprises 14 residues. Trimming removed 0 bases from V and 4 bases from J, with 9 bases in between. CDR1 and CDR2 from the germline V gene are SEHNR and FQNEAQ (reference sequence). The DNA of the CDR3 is TGTGCCAGCAGCTTAGCCGGCAGGACCACTGAAGCTTTCTTT. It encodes CASSLAGRTTEAFF.

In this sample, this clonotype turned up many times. For the CDR3, the DNA is TGTGCCAGCAGCTTAGGGGGCGAAGGCGGCTCACCCCTCCACTTT. This gives the protein CASSLGGEGGSPLHF. This chain connects TRBV7-2 to TRBJ1-6; a possible D gene is TRBD1 (5 bases). Trimming stripped 1 base from V and 10 bases from J, with 14 bases between. The CDR3 spans 15 residues. Germline V lookup: CDR1 SGHTA, CDR2 FQGNSA. The full variable domain, completed using reference TRBV7-2 and TRBJ1-6, is GAGVSQSPSNKVTEKGKDVELRCDPISGHTALYWYRQSLGQGLEFLIYFQGNSAPDKSGLPSDRFSAERTGGSVSTLTIQRTQQEDSAVYLCASSLGGEGGSPLHFGNGTRLTVT.

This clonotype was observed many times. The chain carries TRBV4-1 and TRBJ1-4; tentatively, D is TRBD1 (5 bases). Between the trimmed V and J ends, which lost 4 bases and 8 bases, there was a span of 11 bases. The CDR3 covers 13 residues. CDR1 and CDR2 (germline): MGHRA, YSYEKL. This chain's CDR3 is CASSLGGAEKLFF. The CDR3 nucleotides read TGCGCCAGCAGCCTGGGGGGAGCGGAAAAACTGTTTTTT.

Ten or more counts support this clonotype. The CDR3 DNA reads as TGTGCCAGCAGTTACTCCGCAGGGGACAGTACACCGAACTATGGCTACACCTTC. Translation: CASSYSAGDSTPNYGYTF. The chain couples TRBV6-2 or TRBV6-3 to TRBJ1-2; 7 bases align to TRBD1. V trimming: 0 bases; J trimming: 2 bases; junction bases outside the gene matches: 12. Germline V lookup: CDR1 MNHEY, CDR2 SVGEGT. CDR3 length equals 18 residues.

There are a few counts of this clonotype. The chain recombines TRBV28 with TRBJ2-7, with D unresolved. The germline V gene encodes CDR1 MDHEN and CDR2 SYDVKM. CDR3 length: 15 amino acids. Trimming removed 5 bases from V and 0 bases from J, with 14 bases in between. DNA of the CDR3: TGTGCCAGCAGTCCGCTCGGGTTGCTCTCCTACGAGCAGTACGTC. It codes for CASSPLGLLSYEQYV.

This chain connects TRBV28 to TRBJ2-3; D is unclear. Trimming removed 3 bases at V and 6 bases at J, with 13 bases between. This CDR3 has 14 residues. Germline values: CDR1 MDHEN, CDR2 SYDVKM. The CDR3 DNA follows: TGTGCCAGCAGTTTTAGCTGGGGTAGTGATACGCAGTATTTT. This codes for CASSFSWGSDTQYF.

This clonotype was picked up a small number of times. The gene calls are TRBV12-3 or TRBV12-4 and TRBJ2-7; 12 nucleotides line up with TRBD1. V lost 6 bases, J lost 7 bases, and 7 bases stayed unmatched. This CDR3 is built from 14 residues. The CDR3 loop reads CASRTGQGAGEQYF. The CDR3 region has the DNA TGTGCCAGCAGGACGGGACAGGGGGCGGGGGAGCAGTACTTC.

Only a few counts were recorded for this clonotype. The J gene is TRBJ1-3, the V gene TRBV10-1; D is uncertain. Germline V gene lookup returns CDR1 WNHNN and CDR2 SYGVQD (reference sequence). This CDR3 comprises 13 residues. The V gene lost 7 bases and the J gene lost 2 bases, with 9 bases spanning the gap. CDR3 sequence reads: CASTRGPGNTIYF. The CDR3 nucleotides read TGCGCCAGCACTAGAGGTCCTGGAAACACCATATATTTT.

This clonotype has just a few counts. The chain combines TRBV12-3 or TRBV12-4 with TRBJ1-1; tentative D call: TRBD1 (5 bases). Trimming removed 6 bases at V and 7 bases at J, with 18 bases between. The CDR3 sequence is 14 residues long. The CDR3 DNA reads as TGTGCCAGCAGGGCGAGACAGACCACCCTTGAAGCTTTCTTT. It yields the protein CASRARQTTLEAFF.